This T cell receptor (beta chain) was recovered during a study of T cell responses to AZD1222 COVID-19 vaccine (dated by TCRdb to the early 2020s). Study-wide context: AZD1222 recipients whose second dose came at about 4 weeks and those whose second dose came at about 12 weeks were combined into one group, since spike-specific TCR depth and breadth did not differ between the two schedules. Trial participants were enrolled by age into 18-55, 56-69 and 70-plus year subgroups, with approximately 160, 26 and 62 TCR-sequenced participants respectively. A total of 233 trial participants underwent TCR sequencing, of whom under 220 had received two doses of AZD1222 and around 26 had received two doses of the MenACWY control vaccine.

The time point tag for this specimen amounts to: baseline before first vaccination. The vaccinee samples were drawn from two UK trials, COV001 and COV002, one of which was a single-blind randomized controlled phase 2/3 trial testing AZD1222 (ChAdOx1 nCoV-19) in healthy adults. Trial participant PBMC samples were collected at day 0 and day 28 after the second dose for TCRbeta chain sequencing. Study-wide conclusions, independent of this receptor: The vaccine-associated CD4 TCRs covered the entire spike protein, and the dominant responses fell in regions 160-218 and 743-854. Reportedly, almost half of the unique spike-specific TCRs recognized epitopes lying outside the regions that are mutated in the B.1.351 and B.1.1.7 variants. Participants were mostly white British, with more females than males. The authors suggested clonal diversity may have been underestimated. Conclusions about previously exposed vaccinees were limited because only a handful of AZD1222 recipients were SARS-CoV-2 seropositive at baseline. The 56-69-year group was small, and its depth increase did not reach significance, likely because of low power. Spike-specific TCR breadth and depth rose significantly after two AZD1222 doses compared with day 0 and with MenACWY recipients. No day 14 peak-response samples were available, so repertoires were characterized only after the peak T cell response.

The CDR3 regions of human TCRbeta chains were analyzed by immunosequencing. The authors' pipeline ran thus. Repertoire TCRs were checked for matches against a reference library of SARS-CoV-2-specific TCRs that had been generated using the MIRA antigen-specificity platform. Breadth was defined as the fraction of unique TCRs that were SARS-CoV-2-associated. Depth was defined as the fraction of total T cells that were SARS-CoV-2-associated. Using the MIRA data, each spike-specific TCR was assigned both to the spike region to which the TCR was reactive and to a CD4 or CD8 class. Log10-transformed breadth and depth values were compared by one-way ANOVA with Sidak's multiple comparisons tests. Imported from immuneACCESS, the table was reduced by TCRdb to in-frame sequences with V and J called. These copies leave out some clones; in studies compared against another copy, an unresolved V gene accounts for under half, and the cause of the remainder is not known. V and J calls and clone size come straight from that table; D and trimming were deduced from the DNA. For this sample the table gives some 130,000 clones, of which about 91% were detected only once. The ten largest clones take up about 3% of the sample.

On this clone itself: No cognate antigen has been identified for it. No much larger clonotype is one base removed from it; base qualities were not supplied.

CDR1 and CDR2 are read off the germline V gene as MDHEN and SYDVKM. Deletion took 5 bases off V and 0 bases off J, with a span of 10 bases between the germline ends. The CDR3 goes from the cysteine to the phenylalanine over 14 residues. Only the CDR3 part of the read is kept: 42 bases, read in frame from the first base. This sequence was found in an adult in good health. Rearrangement joined TRBV28 to TRBJ1-1, and perhaps TRBD1 as D gene, on 5 matching bases. This material consisted of peripheral blood, taken on day 0 of AZD1222 vaccination. The CDR3 region: CASSATAMNTEAFF. The nucleotide sequence reads TGTGCCAGCAGTGCGACAGCTATGAACACTGAAGCTTTCTTT.